The source of this T cell receptor beta chain is a study of blood T cell repertoires in COVID-19. About the study: The United States, Italy and Spain were the sources of the acute and convalescent COVID-19 samples. In each case, the material was cDNA or gDNA derived from T cells, B-cell-depleted T cells, or PBMCs.

Under the authors' procedure: Estimated nucleated cell counts came from reference gene primer amplification. Here immunoSEQ multiplex PCR was the method, and the copy in TCRdb shows in-frame clones only, minus some. The V and J calls and the clone size are those of that table, but D and trimming were determined from the DNA. The data show about 110,000 clones, with about 79% seen just once and 7% to 9% held by the top ten. The CDR3 is made up of 18 amino acids. With 4 bases clipped from V and 7 bases from J, the junction kept 19 bases outside the gene matches. The germline V gene has CDR1 SGHRS and CDR2 YFSETQ.

This TCR derives from a woman older than 75 with active or convalescent COVID-19. The V and J genes are TRBV5-1 and TRBJ2-3; 9 bases line up with TRBD2. The sample consisted of peripheral blood. The CDR3 here is CASSAGGEGREGRYTQYF. DNA for the CDR3: TGCGCCAGCAGCGCGGGGGGTGAAGGGCGGGAGGGCCGATATACGCAGTATTTT. The full variable domain, its missing parts supplied by reference TRBV5-1 and TRBJ2-3, is KAGVTQTPRYLIKTRGQQVTLSCSPISGHRSVSWYQQTPGQGLQFLFEYFSETQRNKGNFPGRFSGRQFSNSRSEMNVSTLELGDSALYLCASSAGGEGREGRYTQYFGPGTRLTVL.